One sample yielded the 29 T cell receptor beta chains listed below, sequenced in a study of cytomegalovirus exposure and HLA in healthy donors. The PCR used 60 Vbeta and 13 Jbeta primers. TCRdb's table, derived via immunoSEQ multiplex PCR, lists solely in-frame clones and lacks some. The data contain 120,000 to 150,000 clones, over 60% of them seen just once; the ten biggest clones take up 4.5% to 5%. Sequencing input: PBMCs. These receptors were collected from a woman between 45 and 60 years old in good health and CMV-seronegative.

This clone has a single count. The V call is TRBV5-5, the J call TRBJ2-7; unclear D gene. This CDR3 is built from 15 residues. Germline V gene sequence: CDR1 SGHKS, CDR2 YYEKEE (reference sequence). V was cut by 2 bases and J by 2 bases, with 14 bases left in between. DNA for the CDR3: TGTGCCAGCAGCTTTATCGTGGGTGAGGCCTACGAGCAGTACTTC. It yields the protein CASSFIVGEAYEQYF.

The genes are TRBV19 and TRBJ2-1; perhaps TRBD2 as D (6 bases). The V end was cut by 1 base, the J end by 9 bases, with 13 bases between. CDR1 and CDR2 (germline): LNHDA, SQIVND (reference sequence). This CDR3 has 14 amino acids. Written as DNA, the CDR3 is TGTGCCAGTAGTATAGGGGGGTTGGGGGGTGAGCAGTTCTTC. This gives the protein CASSIGGLGGEQFF. Full variable domain (outside the CDR3, taken from reference TRBV19 and TRBJ2-1): DGGITQSPKYLFRKEGQNVTLSCEQNLNHDAMYWYRQDPGQGLRLIYYSQIVNDFQKGDIAEGYSVSREKKESFPLTVTSAQKNPTAFYLCASSIGGLGGEQFFGPGTRLTVL.

The chain couples TRBV4-1 to TRBJ2-1, with D perhaps TRBD2 (5 bases). The germline gives CDR1 MGHRA, CDR2 YSYEKL. The CDR3 length is 16 residues. V was clipped by 1 base and J by 4 bases, with 14 bases between them. The CDR3 bases are TGCGCCAGCAGCCAAGCCGACGGGGAATATTACAATGAGCAGTTCTTC. Translation: CASSQADGEYYNEQFF.

The chain joins TRBV6-6 to TRBJ1-2, with D possibly being TRBD1 (6 bases). This CDR3 spans 13 amino acids. CDR1 and CDR2 from the germline V gene are MNHNY and SVGAGI (reference sequence). V lost 2 bases to trimming and J lost 4 bases, with 8 bases between them. CDR3 in amino acids: CASSYEGVYGYTF. CDR3 DNA: TGTGCCAGCAGTTACGAGGGGGTCTATGGCTACACCTTC.

The gene calls are TRBV7-9 and TRBJ1-1, with 8 bases fitting TRBD1. Trimming took 5 bases from V and 4 from J; bases not matched to a gene: 3. Germline-derived CDR1 and CDR2 are SEHNR and FQNEAQ (reference sequence). The CDR3 length is 13 residues. The CDR3 sequence is CASSRTGGTEAFF. The CDR3 DNA sequence: TGTGCCAGCAGCCGTACAGGGGGCACTGAAGCTTTCTTT.

The rearrangement uses TRBV29-1 and TRBJ1-2; 8 bases agree with TRBD1. Germline assignment: CDR1 SQVTM and CDR2 ANQGSEA. The V and J ends lost 7 bases and 8 bases, in that order; junction bases with no gene match: 6. The CDR3 has 11 residues. CDR3 DNA sequence: TGCAGCGGTGCGACAGGGGCCGGCTACACCTTC. This gives the protein CSGATGAGYTF.

This chain joins TRBV23-1 and TRBJ1-1; the D is unclear. TRBV23-1 counts as an open reading frame of uncertain function. The CDR3 sequence is 15 residues long. The V end lost 4 bases, the J end lost 3 bases, and 15 bases lay between the germline ends. CDR3 nucleotides: TGCGCCAGCAGTCTGGCAGGTGGCGATCACACTGAAGCTTTCTTT. Its protein is CASSLAGGDHTEAFF.

The chain couples TRBV28 to TRBJ1-5; D is uncertain. The length of the CDR3 is 14 residues. CDR1 is MDHEN and CDR2 is SYDVKM in the germline V gene. The V and J ends lost 7 bases and 0 bases respectively, with 10 bases between them. The CDR3 loop is CASIEALSNQPQHF. CDR3 sequence (DNA): TGTGCCAGCATCGAGGCTCTTAGCAATCAGCCCCAGCATTTT.

V and J are TRBV11-3 and TRBJ2-7, with no clear D. There are 12 residues in the CDR3. Trimming cost V 0 bases and J 5 bases, with 5 bases left between them. The germline gives CDR1 SGHNT, CDR2 YENEEA. CDR3 in amino acids: CASSLDRDEQYF. The CDR3 DNA reads as TGTGCCAGCAGCTTAGATCGAGACGAGCAGTACTTC.

V is TRBV6-5 and J is TRBJ1-2; D is perhaps TRBD1 (6 bases). Germline-derived CDR1 and CDR2 are MNHEY and SVGAGI. The V and J ends lost 4 bases and 7 bases respectively, with 13 bases between them. The CDR3 is 13 amino acids. In DNA, the CDR3 is TGTGCCAGCAGTTTTCTCAGGGGAGTTGGCTACACCTTC. Translation: CASSFLRGVGYTF.

This clone was observed many times. The chain recombines TRBV6-6 with TRBJ1-5; no reliable D call. CDR3 size: 13 residues. CDR1 is MNHNY, CDR2 SVGAGI, per germline (reference sequence). V gave up 6 bases and J gave up 4 bases, with 10 bases separating them. The CDR3 DNA follows: TGTGCCAGCAGAGACACAAATAATCAGCCCCAGCATTTT. Translating it yields CASRDTNNQPQHF.

J is TRBJ2-3 and V is TRBV19; D is uncertain. CDR1 and CDR2 from the germline V gene are LNHDA and SQIVND (reference sequence). This CDR3 has 13 residues. The V and J ends lost 3 bases and 2 bases respectively, with 6 bases between them. The chain's CDR3 is CASSIQATDTQYF. CDR3 sequence (DNA): TGTGCCAGTAGTATCCAGGCCACAGATACGCAGTATTTT.

The chain links TRBV11-2 to TRBJ2-5; D is ambiguous. Trimming removed 3 bases at V and 5 bases at J, with 10 bases between. Germline CDR1 is SGHAT and CDR2 is FQNNGV. The CDR3 is made up of 13 amino acids. The chain's CDR3 is CASSFQRSETQYF. DNA for the CDR3: TGTGCCAGCAGCTTTCAGCGCTCGGAGACCCAGTACTTC. Complete variable domain (other parts from reference TRBV11-2 and TRBJ2-5): EAGVAQSPRYKIIEKRQSVAFWCNPISGHATLYWYQQILGQGPKLLIQFQNNGVVDDSQLPKDRFSAERLKGVDSTLKIQPAKLEDSAVYLCASSFQRSETQYFGPGTRLLVL.

The chain has TRBV29-1 and TRBJ2-5, with D perhaps TRBD1 (5 bases). The length of the CDR3 is 12 residues. The germline V gene encodes CDR1 SQVTM and CDR2 ANQGSEA. Between the trimmed V and J ends, which lost 7 bases and 2 bases, there was a span of 11 bases. CDR3 in amino acids: CSGQQNQETQYF. Written as DNA, the CDR3 is TGCAGCGGACAGCAGAATCAAGAGACCCAGTACTTC.

The chain couples TRBV15 to TRBJ2-3; D is uncertain. The CDR3 extends over 13 amino acids. In germline, CDR1 is LNHNV, CDR2 YYDKDF (reference sequence). V dropped 7 bases and J dropped 6 bases, with 14 bases sitting between them. In nucleotides, the CDR3 is TGTGCCACCACCCCTCGATACGGGGATACGCAGTATTTT. This sequence encodes CATTPRYGDTQYF.

This clone was counted between two and nine times. This CDR3 reads CASSRVGTAKSYEQYF. Here the CDR3 DNA reads TGCGCCAGCAGCCGTGTAGGGACAGCGAAGTCCTACGAGCAGTACTTC. The gene calls are TRBV4-1 and TRBJ2-7; 7 bases are a match to TRBD1. Trimming cost V 4 bases and J 1 base; bases outside gene matches: 10. Germline lookup yields CDR1 MGHRA and CDR2 YSYEKL. The CDR3 covers 16 residues.

The gene calls are TRBV15 and TRBJ2-4, with 10 nucleotides matching TRBD2. Germline CDR1 and CDR2: LNHNV and YYDKDF (reference sequence). The CDR3 length is 19 residues. Trimming cost V 0 bases and J 2 bases; bases outside gene matches: 10. CDR3 region: CATSRDLLAGVGTKNIQYF. The CDR3, as DNA: TGTGCCACCAGCAGAGATCTGCTAGCGGGGGTCGGGACCAAAAACATTCAGTACTTC.

Concerning this clone itself: This sample also contains other DNA sequences that code for the same CDR3. The chain links TRBV4-2 to TRBJ1-4; D may be TRBD1 (5 bases). Germline V gene sequence: CDR1 LGHNA, CDR2 YNFKEQ. Trimming left V 1 base short and J 5 bases short, with 14 bases between. The CDR3 is made up of 16 amino acids. In DNA, the CDR3 is TGTGCCAGCAGCCAAGTTCTCGGGCAGGGAAATGAAAAACTGTTTTTT. Encoded protein: CASSQVLGQGNEKLFF.

This clone was seen only once. This sequence joins TRBV19 and TRBJ2-5, with 8 bases that match TRBD1. Trimming cost V 6 bases and J 3 bases; bases outside gene matches: 12. The CDR3 is 16 amino acids. The germline CDR1 and CDR2 sequences are LNHDA and SQIVND (reference sequence). The CDR3, as DNA: TGTGCCAGTAGAAGCCGAGGGGGGACAGGAGAAGAGACCCAGTACTTC. Translated: CASRSRGGTGEETQYF.

The chain joins TRBV18 to TRBJ2-1; 12 positions match TRBD1. The V segment lost 5 bases and the J segment 0 bases; nucleotides outside the gene matches: 14. The CDR3 covers 20 residues. Germline-derived CDR1 and CDR2 are KGHSH and LQKENI. CDR3 amino acids: CASSSPGQGASFSSYNEQFF. CDR3 sequence (DNA): TGTGCCAGCTCATCGCCGGGACAGGGGGCTTCATTTTCCTCCTACAATGAGCAGTTCTTC.

This chain connects TRBV6-6 to TRBJ1-1, with 8 bases identical to TRBD1. J lost 1 base, V lost 2 bases, and 6 bases had no gene match. The germline CDR1 and CDR2 sequences are MNHNY and SVGAGI (reference sequence). This CDR3 is 16 amino acids long. The CDR3 region is CASSYPGTGSNTEAFF. CDR3 coding DNA: TGTGCCAGCAGTTACCCCGGGACAGGATCGAACACTGAAGCTTTCTTT.

This chain links TRBV6-5 with TRBJ1-1; possibly TRBD1 for D (6 bases). The length of the CDR3 is 14 residues. With 2 bases removed from V and 4 bases from J, the gap between germline ends came to 11 bases. Germline V lookup: CDR1 MNHEY, CDR2 SVGAGI. The CDR3 sequence is CASSYEGVRTEAFF. The CDR3 region has the DNA TGTGCCAGCAGTTACGAGGGGGTGCGCACTGAAGCTTTCTTT.

This clone was seen more than once but under ten times. V gene TRBV5-6 combines with J gene TRBJ1-1; the D gene is possibly TRBD1 (5 bases). Germline CDR1 reads SGHDT; CDR2 reads YYEEEE. V was pared by 4 bases and J by 6 bases, with 16 bases between. This CDR3 region has 14 residues. The CDR3 nucleotides are TGTGCCAGCAGCCTGGGACCCCCTGAGGCTGAAGCTTTCTTT. Amino acid sequence: CASSLGPPEAEAFF.

DNA for the CDR3: TGTGCCAGTAGTAGGGAGACCGCGACGGAAAAACTGTTTTTT. Its protein product is CASSRETATEKLFF. The chain couples TRBV19 to TRBJ1-4; D unresolved. The CDR3 extends over 14 amino acids. Germline values: CDR1 LNHDA, CDR2 SQIVND (reference sequence). Between the trimmed V and J ends, which lost 4 bases and 8 bases, there was a span of 14 bases.

The chain couples TRBV4-2 to TRBJ2-4; 13 bases agree with TRBD2. Trimming removed 1 base from V and 3 bases from J; junction bases left unmatched: 6. Per the germline V gene, CDR1 is LGHNA and CDR2 is YNFKEQ. The CDR3 contains 18 residues. The CDR3, as DNA: TGTGCCAGCAGCCAAGTTGGGACTAGCGGGGATAGCAAAAACATTCAGTACTTC. Protein: CASSQVGTSGDSKNIQYF.

The CDR3 reads CAISAQGQGAGGYTF. CDR3 nucleotides: TGTGCCATCAGTGCCCAGGGACAGGGGGCCGGTGGCTACACCTTC. The chain recombines TRBV10-3 with TRBJ1-2, with TRBD1 identical over 12 bases. The germline gives CDR1 ENHRY, CDR2 SYGVKD. This CDR3 region has 15 residues. The V gene end was trimmed by 4 bases and the J gene end by 7 bases; junction bases not matched to a gene: 7.

This sequence joins TRBV19 and TRBJ1-4, with 12 bases fitting TRBD1. This CDR3 has 15 residues. Germline CDR1 reads LNHDA; CDR2 reads SQIVND (reference sequence). The V segment lost 3 bases and the J segment 7 bases; nucleotides outside the gene matches: 3. The DNA for the CDR3 is TGTGCCAGTAGTATGGGACAGGGGGCGCGTGAAAAACTGTTTTTT. Amino acids: CASSMGQGAREKLFF.

The CDR3 loop is CASSAGLAGEQFF. CDR3 nucleotide sequence: TGTGCCAGCAGCGCGGGACTAGCGGGAGAGCAGTTCTTC. The chain employs TRBV9 and TRBJ2-1; 13 bases map to TRBD2. The germline gives CDR1 SGDLS, CDR2 YYNGEE. J gave up 10 bases and V 3 bases, and 1 base lay outside the gene matches. The CDR3 is 13 residues long.

This clone has just one count. The rearrangement links TRBV18 to TRBJ2-3, with 13 positions matching TRBD2. Germline V lookup: CDR1 KGHSH, CDR2 LQKENI. The CDR3 has 16 amino acids. Germline trimming cut 3 bases from V and 6 bases from J; bases unmatched to any gene: 6. The CDR3 sequence: CASSPRLAGGPDTQYF. The CDR3 nucleotides are TGTGCCAGCTCACCCCGACTAGCGGGGGGCCCCGATACGCAGTATTTT. Complete variable domain (other parts from reference TRBV18 and TRBJ2-3): NAGVMQNPRHLVRRRGQEARLRCSPMKGHSHVYWYRQLPEEGLKFMVYLQKENIIDESGMPKERFSAEFPKEGPSILRIQQVVRGDSAAYFCASSPRLAGGPDTQYFGPGTRLTVL.